The present T cell receptor beta chain was sequenced within a study of OX40 agonist ivuxolimab in advanced cancers. For the study at large: Melanoma, hepatocellular carcinoma, head and neck or renal cell cancer occurred in dose-escalation patients.

Profiled with immunoSEQ multiplex PCR; TCRdb holds only in-frame clones, not every one. The table shows about 13,000 clones, with 67% occurring only once. With regard to this clone: Its antigen is as yet unknown.

Points from the study as a whole: Average numbers of expanded clones were greater in CD8+ T cells than in CD4+.

With 7 bases removed from V and 1 base from J, the gap between germline ends came to 15 bases. The CDR3 sequence is 14 residues long. Germline CDR1 and CDR2: SGHRS and YFSETQ. The clonotype comes from an adult with an advanced solid tumor such as melanoma, head and neck, liver or kidney cancer. This chain links TRBV5-1 with TRBJ2-7, with a weak D call TRBD1 (6 bases). The sample here was CD4+ or CD8+ T cells sorted from blood, taken in a trial of the OX40 agonist ivuxolimab. Here the CDR3 reads CASGDPGHSYEQYF. CDR3 DNA sequence: TGCGCCAGCGGGGACCCGGGACATTCCTACGAGCAGTACTTC.